This is a list of T cell receptor beta chains from one sample in a study of Ad26.COV2.S vaccination and SARS-CoV-2 variants. Assay: immunoSEQ multiplex PCR; the TCRdb copy retains only in-frame clones and omits some. The table records 350,000 to 450,000 clones, about 91% of them present only once. Sequenced here: peripheral blood, sampled in a trial of Ad26.COV2.S vaccine versus placebo. These receptors all stem from a person between 18 and 60 years old who received the Ad26.COV2.S COVID-19 vaccine or a placebo. The CDR3 runs from the conserved cysteine through the conserved F or W. The D gene is left open where the match is weak. Size is omitted from some rows. Given values are once, few, many or a class for expanded clones.

clone_size: once
j_call: TRBJ2-3
v_call: TRBV11-2
d_call: NA
cdr3_aa: CASSLEGRRVAGYTDTQYF
cdr3_nt: TGTGCCAGCAGCTTAGAGGGGCGGCGTGTGGCAGGATACACAGATACGCAGTATTTT

clone_size: once
j_call: TRBJ2-1
v_call: TRBV15
d_call: NA
cdr3_aa: CATSRERFSYNEQFF
cdr3_nt: TGTGCCACCAGCAGAGAACGATTCTCCTACAATGAGCAGTTCTTC

clone_size: NA
j_call: TRBJ1-5
v_call: TRBV4-1
d_call: NA
cdr3_aa: CASSQDGNQPQHF
cdr3_nt: TGCGCCAGCAGCCAAGACGGAAATCAGCCCCAGCATTTT

clone_size: once
j_call: TRBJ2-2
v_call: TRBV30
d_call: TRBD2
cdr3_aa: CAWNAGVNTGELFF
cdr3_nt: TGTGCCTGGAACGCGGGAGTGAACACCGGGGAGCTGTTTTTT

clone_size: once
j_call: TRBJ1-2
v_call: TRBV30
d_call: TRBD1
cdr3_aa: CAWSRTGGGYTF
cdr3_nt: TGTGCCTGGAGTAGGACAGGGGGTGGCTACACCTTC

clone_size: NA
j_call: TRBJ1-1
v_call: TRBV5-6
d_call: NA
cdr3_aa: CASSLRNTEAFF
cdr3_nt: TGTGCCAGCAGCCTCAGGAACACTGAAGCTTTCTTT

clone_size: NA
j_call: TRBJ1-1
v_call: TRBV6-5
d_call: NA
cdr3_aa: CASRRERQAFF
cdr3_nt: TGTGCCAGCAGAAGGGAGCGACAAGCTTTCTTT

clone_size: NA
j_call: TRBJ2-1
v_call: TRBV5-4
d_call: NA
cdr3_aa: CASSLGSGISYNEQFF
cdr3_nt: TGTGCCAGCAGTCTCGGCAGCGGAATCTCCTACAATGAGCAGTTCTTC

clone_size: NA
j_call: TRBJ1-1
v_call: TRBV10-3
d_call: NA
cdr3_aa: CAISAGVHTEAFF
cdr3_nt: TGTGCCATCAGTGCAGGGGTGCACACTGAAGCTTTCTTT

clone_size: NA
j_call: TRBJ2-7
v_call: TRBV4-2
d_call: TRBD2
cdr3_aa: CASSQPSGISSYEQYF
cdr3_nt: TGTGCCAGCAGCCAGCCAAGCGGGATCAGCTCCTACGAGCAGTACTTC

clone_size: NA
j_call: TRBJ1-2
v_call: TRBV11-2
d_call: NA
cdr3_aa: CASSPQGNYGYTF
cdr3_nt: TGTGCCAGCAGCCCCCAGGGGAACTATGGCTACACCTTC

clone_size: NA
j_call: TRBJ1-1
v_call: TRBV6-2/TRBV6-3
d_call: NA
cdr3_aa: CASSGGLRLYAEAFF
cdr3_nt: TGTGCCAGCAGTGGGGGTCTCCGCTTGTACGCTGAAGCTTTCTTT

clone_size: NA
j_call: TRBJ1-1
v_call: TRBV5-1
d_call: NA
cdr3_aa: CASSLEVVANTEAFF
cdr3_nt: TGCGCCAGCAGCTTGGAGGTGGTTGCGAACACTGAAGCTTTCTTT

clone_size: NA
j_call: TRBJ2-3
v_call: TRBV1
d_call: NA
cdr3_aa: CTSSHKNGSSGRVGTDTQYF
cdr3_nt: TGCACCAGCAGCCATAAAAACGGGTCTAGCGGGAGAGTTGGGACAGATACGCAGTATTTT

clone_size: once
j_call: TRBJ2-1
v_call: TRBV9
d_call: NA
cdr3_aa: CASSRQHNEQFF
cdr3_nt: TGTGCCAGCAGTAGACAGCACAATGAGCAGTTCTTC

clone_size: NA
j_call: TRBJ2-5
v_call: TRBV28
d_call: NA
cdr3_aa: CASSLTGRETQYF
cdr3_nt: TGTGCCAGCAGCCTGACAGGGAGGGAGACCCAGTACTTC

clone_size: NA
j_call: TRBJ2-7
v_call: TRBV7-9
d_call: TRBD2
cdr3_aa: CASSATSGRTPYEQYF
cdr3_nt: TGTGCCAGCAGCGCGACTAGCGGGAGGACCCCCTACGAGCAGTACTTC

clone_size: NA
j_call: TRBJ2-2
v_call: TRBV2
d_call: TRBD1
cdr3_aa: CASSPLQGARITGELFF
cdr3_nt: TGTGCCAGCAGTCCATTACAGGGGGCGCGTATCACCGGGGAGCTGTTTTTT

clone_size: NA
j_call: TRBJ2-5
v_call: TRBV27
d_call: TRBD2
cdr3_aa: CASSRRGRAQETQYF
cdr3_nt: TGTGCCAGTAGTAGGCGCGGGAGGGCCCAAGAGACCCAGTACTTC

clone_size: NA
j_call: TRBJ2-2
v_call: TRBV4-1
d_call: NA
cdr3_aa: CASSQGGGVKATGELFF
cdr3_nt: TGCGCCAGCAGCCAAGGTGGAGGGGTTAAGGCAACCGGGGAGCTGTTTTTT

clone_size: NA
j_call: TRBJ2-7
v_call: TRBV21-1
d_call: NA
cdr3_aa: CASSKSCSGAILYYEQYF
cdr3_nt: TGTGCCAGCAGCAAGAGTTGTTCAGGGGCGATACTGTACTACGAGCAGTACTTC

clone_size: NA
j_call: TRBJ1-1
v_call: TRBV6-5
d_call: NA
cdr3_aa: CASHAQGTSTEAFF
cdr3_nt: TGTGCCAGCCATGCCCAGGGCACGAGCACTGAAGCTTTCTTT

clone_size: NA
j_call: TRBJ1-2
v_call: TRBV18
d_call: TRBD1
cdr3_aa: CASSTSGQNYGYTF
cdr3_nt: TGTGCCAGCTCAACGTCGGGACAGAACTATGGCTACACCTTC

clone_size: NA
j_call: TRBJ1-3
v_call: TRBV6-5
d_call: NA
cdr3_aa: CASSFRDRSGNTIYF
cdr3_nt: TGTGCCAGCAGTTTTAGGGATCGCTCTGGAAACACCATATATTTT

clone_size: NA
j_call: TRBJ2-5
v_call: TRBV28
d_call: NA
cdr3_aa: CASSLASVGQETQYF
cdr3_nt: TGTGCCAGCAGTTTGGCCTCGGTGGGCCAAGAGACCCAGTACTTC

clone_size: NA
j_call: TRBJ2-1
v_call: TRBV11-3
d_call: NA
cdr3_aa: CASSGDHNEQFF
cdr3_nt: TGTGCCAGCAGCGGGGATCACAATGAGCAGTTCTTC

clone_size: NA
j_call: TRBJ1-1
v_call: TRBV7-2
d_call: NA
cdr3_aa: CASSLWGGTEAFF
cdr3_nt: TGTGCCAGCAGCTTATGGGGCGGCACTGAAGCTTTCTTT

clone_size: NA
j_call: TRBJ2-2
v_call: TRBV19
d_call: TRBD2
cdr3_aa: CASSITSGSSGELFF
cdr3_nt: TGTGCCAGTAGTATAACTAGCGGGAGTTCGGGGGAGCTGTTTTTT

clone_size: NA
j_call: TRBJ1-1
v_call: TRBV6-6
d_call: NA
cdr3_aa: CASRSTTGNWAEAFF
cdr3_nt: TGTGCCAGCAGATCAACAACAGGGAACTGGGCTGAAGCTTTCTTT

clone_size: NA
j_call: TRBJ1-1
v_call: TRBV7-9
d_call: NA
cdr3_aa: CASSLVQGGTEAFF
cdr3_nt: TGTGCCAGCAGCTTAGTCCAGGGAGGGACTGAAGCTTTCTTT

clone_size: few
j_call: TRBJ1-2
v_call: TRBV4-2
d_call: NA
cdr3_aa: CASSQDAPNPNGYTF
cdr3_nt: TGTGCCAGCAGCCAAGATGCCCCCAATCCTAATGGCTACACCTTC

clone_size: NA
j_call: TRBJ1-5
v_call: TRBV6-5
d_call: NA
cdr3_aa: CASSATDSNQPQHF
cdr3_nt: TGTGCCAGCAGCGCTACAGATAGCAATCAGCCCCAGCATTTT

clone_size: NA
j_call: TRBJ2-7
v_call: TRBV6-6
d_call: TRBD1
cdr3_aa: CASSWGQGALEQYF
cdr3_nt: TGTGCCAGCAGTTGGGGACAGGGGGCCCTCGAGCAGTACTTC

clone_size: NA
j_call: TRBJ1-4
v_call: TRBV15
d_call: NA
cdr3_aa: CATSRDRQGSNEKLFF
cdr3_nt: TGTGCCACCAGCAGAGATCGCCAGGGAAGTAATGAAAAACTGTTTTTT

clone_size: NA
j_call: TRBJ2-1
v_call: TRBV3-1/TRBV3-2
d_call: NA
cdr3_aa: CASSQDHDTEQFF
cdr3_nt: TGTGCCAGCAGCCAAGATCATGACACCGAGCAGTTCTTC

clone_size: NA
j_call: TRBJ2-1
v_call: TRBV3-1/TRBV3-2
d_call: NA
cdr3_aa: CASSQVGLVLGYNEQFF
cdr3_nt: TGTGCCAGCAGCCAAGTCGGACTGGTGCTGGGCTACAATGAGCAGTTCTTC

clone_size: NA
j_call: TRBJ2-7
v_call: TRBV18
d_call: NA
cdr3_aa: CASSPLPGPDIEQYF
cdr3_nt: TGTGCCAGCTCACCGCTCCCAGGGCCCGATATTGAGCAGTACTTC

clone_size: once
j_call: TRBJ2-2
v_call: TRBV6-5
d_call: NA
cdr3_aa: CASRQISNTGELFF
cdr3_nt: TGTGCCAGTAGACAGATATCGAACACCGGGGAGCTGTTTTTT

clone_size: few
j_call: TRBJ2-1
v_call: TRBV6-5
d_call: TRBD1
cdr3_aa: CASSRGYMNEQFF
cdr3_nt: TGTGCCAGCAGCAGGGGGTATATGAATGAGCAGTTCTTC

clone_size: NA
j_call: TRBJ2-7
v_call: TRBV5-1
d_call: TRBD1
cdr3_aa: CASSYRQGAAREQYF
cdr3_nt: TGCGCCAGCAGTTACCGACAGGGGGCGGCGAGAGAGCAGTACTTC

clone_size: NA
j_call: TRBJ2-3
v_call: TRBV24-1
d_call: NA
cdr3_aa: CATSDLSGDGGTDTQYF
cdr3_nt: TGTGCCACCAGTGATTTGTCCGGGGACGGCGGCACAGATACGCAGTATTTT

clone_size: NA
j_call: TRBJ1-5
v_call: TRBV28
d_call: TRBD1
cdr3_aa: CASSTGQLGQPQHF
cdr3_nt: TGTGCCAGCAGTACGGGACAGTTAGGCCAGCCCCAGCATTTT

clone_size: NA
j_call: TRBJ2-5
v_call: TRBV7-3
d_call: NA
cdr3_aa: CASSDRGGSETQYF
cdr3_nt: TGTGCCAGCAGCGATCGAGGGGGTTCGGAGACCCAGTACTTC

clone_size: NA
j_call: TRBJ2-7
v_call: TRBV5-4
d_call: TRBD2
cdr3_aa: CASSPGTSGSSYEQYF
cdr3_nt: TGTGCCAGCAGTCCTGGGACTAGCGGGAGCTCCTACGAGCAGTACTTC

clone_size: NA
j_call: TRBJ2-7
v_call: TRBV7-8
d_call: NA
cdr3_aa: CASSLRDRYEQYF
cdr3_nt: TGTGCCAGCAGCTTAAGGGACCGTTACGAGCAGTACTTC

clone_size: NA
j_call: TRBJ2-7
v_call: TRBV7-3
d_call: TRBD2
cdr3_aa: CASSEGGGRPYEQYF
cdr3_nt: TGCGCCAGCAGCGAGGGGGGCGGGAGGCCCTACGAGCAGTACTTC

clone_size: NA
j_call: TRBJ1-3
v_call: TRBV28
d_call: NA
cdr3_aa: CASSLRGASGNTIYF
cdr3_nt: TGTGCCAGCAGTTTACGGGGGGCGAGTGGAAACACCATATATTTT

clone_size: NA
j_call: TRBJ2-6
v_call: TRBV9
d_call: TRBD1
cdr3_aa: CASSVLQGEKAGANVLTF
cdr3_nt: TGTGCCAGCAGCGTGCTTCAGGGGGAAAAGGCTGGGGCCAACGTCCTGACTTTC

clone_size: NA
j_call: TRBJ2-3
v_call: TRBV30
d_call: NA
cdr3_aa: CAWSGDSSATDTQYF
cdr3_nt: TGTGCCTGGAGTGGAGACAGCTCCGCAACAGATACGCAGTATTTT

clone_size: NA
j_call: TRBJ1-2
v_call: TRBV25-1
d_call: NA
cdr3_aa: CASSELWSGYTF
cdr3_nt: TGTGCCAGCAGTGAACTTTGGTCTGGCTACACCTTC

clone_size: NA
j_call: TRBJ1-6
v_call: TRBV5-8
d_call: TRBD1
cdr3_aa: CASSGTGGKNSPLHF
cdr3_nt: TGTGCCAGCAGCGGGACAGGGGGAAAAAATTCACCCCTCCACTTT

clone_size: NA
j_call: TRBJ2-1
v_call: TRBV30
d_call: TRBD2
cdr3_aa: CAWSYLTSGRFNEQFF
cdr3_nt: TGTGCCTGGAGTTATTTGACTAGCGGGAGATTCAATGAGCAGTTCTTC

clone_size: NA
j_call: TRBJ2-1
v_call: TRBV7-9
d_call: TRBD2
cdr3_aa: CASSPSGRKTHEQFF
cdr3_nt: TGTGCCAGCAGCCCCAGCGGGAGAAAAACACATGAGCAGTTCTTC

clone_size: once
j_call: TRBJ2-3
v_call: TRBV5-1
d_call: TRBD2
cdr3_aa: CASSPGTSGRTDTQYF
cdr3_nt: TGCGCCAGCAGCCCGGGGACTAGCGGGAGGACAGATACGCAGTATTTT

clone_size: NA
j_call: TRBJ2-2
v_call: TRBV3-1/TRBV3-2
d_call: TRBD2
cdr3_aa: CASSRGGRVAGELFF
cdr3_nt: TGTGCCAGCAGCCGTGGCGGGAGGGTAGCGGGGGAGCTGTTTTTT

clone_size: NA
j_call: TRBJ2-7
v_call: TRBV28
d_call: NA
cdr3_aa: CASSLVRGNEQYF
cdr3_nt: TGTGCCAGCAGTTTAGTTCGGGGTAATGAGCAGTACTTC